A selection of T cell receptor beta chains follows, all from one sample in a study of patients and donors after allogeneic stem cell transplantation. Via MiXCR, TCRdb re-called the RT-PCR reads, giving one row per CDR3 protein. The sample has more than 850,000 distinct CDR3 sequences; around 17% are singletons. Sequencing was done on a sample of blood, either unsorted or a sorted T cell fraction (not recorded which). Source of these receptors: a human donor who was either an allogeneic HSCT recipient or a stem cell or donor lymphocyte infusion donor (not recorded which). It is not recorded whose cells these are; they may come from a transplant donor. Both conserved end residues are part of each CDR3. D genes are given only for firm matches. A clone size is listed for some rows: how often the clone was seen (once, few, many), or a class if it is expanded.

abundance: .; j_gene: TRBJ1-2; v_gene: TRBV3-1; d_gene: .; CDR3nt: TGTGCCAGCAGCCAGGGCAGCTCTTTCTATGGCTACACCTTC; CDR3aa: CASSQGSSFYGYTF
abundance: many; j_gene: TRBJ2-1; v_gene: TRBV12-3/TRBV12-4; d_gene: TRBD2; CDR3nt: TGTGCCAGCAGTTCGGGACTAGCGCCACCCTACAATGAGCAGTTCTTC; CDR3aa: CASSSGLAPPYNEQFF
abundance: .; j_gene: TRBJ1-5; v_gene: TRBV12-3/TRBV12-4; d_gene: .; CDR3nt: TGTGCCAGCAGTTTGAGAACAGGGAGGGTCAGTCAGCCCCAGCATTTT; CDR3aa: CASSLRTGRVSQPQHF
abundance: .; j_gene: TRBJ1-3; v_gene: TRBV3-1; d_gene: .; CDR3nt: TGTGCCAGCAGCCGAGGACGCTTGGGGGACACCATATATTTT; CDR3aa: CASSRGRLGDTIYF
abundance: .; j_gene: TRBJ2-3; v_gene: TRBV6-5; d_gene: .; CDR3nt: TGTGCCAGCAGTTTCGGCCTCGACCCAGATACGCAGTATTTT; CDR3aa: CASSFGLDPDTQYF
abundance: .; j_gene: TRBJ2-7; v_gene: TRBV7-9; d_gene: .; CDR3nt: TGTGCCAGCAGCTTAAAGGGGGTACAGGCAGACTACGAGCAGTACTTC; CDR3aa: CASSLKGVQADYEQYF
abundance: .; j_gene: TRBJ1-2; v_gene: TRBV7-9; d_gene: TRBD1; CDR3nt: TGTGCCAGCGAACCGGGACAGGGCCACTATGGCTACACCTTC; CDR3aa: CASEPGQGHYGYTF
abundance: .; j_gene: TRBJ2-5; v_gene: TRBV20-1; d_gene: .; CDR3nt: TGCAGTGCTAGATCCCACTTCCAAGAGACCCAGTACTTC; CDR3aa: CSARSHFQETQYF
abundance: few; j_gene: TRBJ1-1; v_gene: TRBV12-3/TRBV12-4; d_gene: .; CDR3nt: TGTGCCAGCAGTATTGGAATAGGTAACACTGAAGCTTTCTTT; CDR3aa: CASSIGIGNTEAFF
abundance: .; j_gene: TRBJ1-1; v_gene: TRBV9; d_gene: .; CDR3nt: TGTGCCAGCAGCGTAGGAGGGACGGGGTCTGAAGCTTTCTTT; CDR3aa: CASSVGGTGSEAFF
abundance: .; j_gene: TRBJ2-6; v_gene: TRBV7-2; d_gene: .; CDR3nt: TGTGCCAGCAGCTTACTCTTCTGGGCCAACGTCCTGACTTTC; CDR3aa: CASSLLFWANVLTF
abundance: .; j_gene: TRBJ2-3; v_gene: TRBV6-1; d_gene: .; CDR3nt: TGTGCCAGCACCAGGGGCGGGACACCATCTAGCACAGATACGCAGTATTTT; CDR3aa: CASTRGGTPSSTDTQYF
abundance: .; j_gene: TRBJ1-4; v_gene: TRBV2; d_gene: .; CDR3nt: TGTGCCAGCCAATGGGCGGTAGAAAAACTGTTTTTT; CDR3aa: CASQWAVEKLFF
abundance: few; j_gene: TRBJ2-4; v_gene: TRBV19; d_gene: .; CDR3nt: TGTGCCAGTAGTGCGGGGCATCTCATTTCGGCCAAAAACATTCAGTACTTC; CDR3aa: CASSAGHLISAKNIQYF
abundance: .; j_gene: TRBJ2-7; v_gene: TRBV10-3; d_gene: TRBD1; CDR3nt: TGTGCCATCAGCGGACAGGGACCGCTCGAGCAGTACTTC; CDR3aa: CAISGQGPLEQYF
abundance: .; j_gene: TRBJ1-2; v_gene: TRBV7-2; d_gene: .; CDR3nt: TGTGCCAGCAGCCCTCTTAGGGGGATCCAGAACACCTTC; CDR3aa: CASSPLRGIQNTF
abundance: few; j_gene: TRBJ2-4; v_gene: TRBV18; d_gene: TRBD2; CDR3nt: TGTGCCAGCTCACGACTCACTAGCGGGAGCCGTATAGCCAAAAACATTCAGTACTTC; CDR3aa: CASSRLTSGSRIAKNIQYF
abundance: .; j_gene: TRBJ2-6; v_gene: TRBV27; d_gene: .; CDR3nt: TGTGCCACCTCAGGACAGTCTGGGGCCAACGTCCTGACTTTC; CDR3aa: CATSGQSGANVLTF
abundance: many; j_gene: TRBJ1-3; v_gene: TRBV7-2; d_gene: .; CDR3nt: TGTGCCAGCAGCCCCGGACTTGTTGCCATATATTTT; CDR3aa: CASSPGLVAIYF
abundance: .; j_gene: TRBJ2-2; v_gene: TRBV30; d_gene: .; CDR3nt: TGTGCCTGGACTCAGGCTTGGAACACCGGGGAGCTGTTTTTT; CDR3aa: CAWTQAWNTGELFF
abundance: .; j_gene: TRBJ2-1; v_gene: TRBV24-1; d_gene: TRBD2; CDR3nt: TGTGCCACCAGTGATTTTCCAAGCGGGACCGGCAATGAGCAGTTCTTC; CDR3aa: CATSDFPSGTGNEQFF
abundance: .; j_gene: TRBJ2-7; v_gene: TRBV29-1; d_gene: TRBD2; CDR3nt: TGCAGCGTTGTGTCTAGCGGGAGGGCCAAGGGTGGCTACGAGCAGTACTTC; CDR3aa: CSVVSSGRAKGGYEQYF